The T cell receptor (beta chain) under discussion was sequenced for a study of shared T cell receptors in the human thymus. Assay used: immunoSEQ multiplex PCR; TCRdb lists only in-frame clones, some missing. In the table there are some 660,000 clones, 80% to 90% of which are singletons. Trimming took 8 bases from V and 5 from J, leaving 18 bases between them. Germline lookup yields CDR1 MDHEN and CDR2 SYDVKM. The CDR3 sequence is 14 residues long. This clone occurred once. In addition, the sample was reused for a study of human thymus T cells. That source notes: All donors were healthy Finnish infants who were undergoing corrective surgery to treat congenital heart defects. The source of the thymus tissue was resections taken during corrective heart surgery. Related studies noted strongly shared thymic repertoires across unrelated people.

This receptor was taken from a boy younger than two with a congenital heart defect. The sequenced material came from thymocytes. The chain couples TRBV28 to TRBJ1-1; tentatively, D is TRBD1 (5 bases). The CDR3 region has the DNA TGTGCCAGCGGGAACAGCGGAGGGGAGACTGAAGCTTTCTTT. It encodes CASGNSGGETEAFF.